This T cell receptor beta chain was sequenced in a study of persistence of HIV-infected CD4 T cells. Study-wide findings and caveats: Degenerate expanded CDR3beta sequences were enriched among CMV- and Gag-responding cells.

This nonspecific control used anti-CD3/anti-CD28 bead stimulation of CD4+ T cells. Sorting selected CD4+ T cells upregulating both CD40 ligand and CD69. Trimming took 7 bases from V and 1 from J, leaving 17 bases between them. The germline CDR1 and CDR2 sequences are SEHNR and FQNEAQ (reference sequence). This CDR3 contains 16 residues. In the case of this clone: The antigen is unknown.

The libraries were made with immunoSEQ version 4 in survey mode. The protocol was immunoSEQ multiplex PCR, while the TCRdb copy is restricted to in-frame clones and leaves out a portion. The sample records under 50,000 clones, 85% to 90% being singletons. This clonotype was obtained from an adult woman with HIV who was CMV-seropositive. The chain employs TRBV7-9 and TRBJ1-3; TRBD1 might be the D (5 bases). This specimen was CD4+ T cells sorted from PBMCs after roughly 18-hour stimulation, taken from a patient who received antiretroviral therapy. In nucleotides, the CDR3 is TGTGCCAGCACTACCTGGGGACCGGCTTCTGGAAACACCATATATTTT. This encodes CASTTWGPASGNTIYF.